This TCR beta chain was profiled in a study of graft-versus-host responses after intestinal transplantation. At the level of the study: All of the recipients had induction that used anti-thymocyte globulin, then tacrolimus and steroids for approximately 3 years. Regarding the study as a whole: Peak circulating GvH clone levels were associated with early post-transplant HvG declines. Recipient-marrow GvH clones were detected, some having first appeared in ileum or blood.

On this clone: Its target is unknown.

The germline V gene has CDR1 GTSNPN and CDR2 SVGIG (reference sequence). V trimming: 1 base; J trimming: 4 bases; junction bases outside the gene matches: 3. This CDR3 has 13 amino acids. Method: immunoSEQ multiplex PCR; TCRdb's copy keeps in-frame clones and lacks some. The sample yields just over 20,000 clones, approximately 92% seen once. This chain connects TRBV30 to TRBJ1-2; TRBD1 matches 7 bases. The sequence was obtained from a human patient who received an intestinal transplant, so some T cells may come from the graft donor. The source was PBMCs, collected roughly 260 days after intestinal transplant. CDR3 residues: CAWSDGTAYGYTF. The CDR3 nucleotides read TGTGCCTGGAGTGATGGGACAGCCTATGGCTACACCTTC.